The clone carrying this T cell receptor (beta chain) has just a few counts. Antigen: not known. The J segment lost 9 bases and the V segment lost 3 bases, leaving 2 bases of the junction unmatched. This CDR3 is built from 12 residues. The germline gives CDR1 SGHTA, CDR2 FQGNSA. This specimen comes from a study of regulatory T cells in long-lasting Graves disease. TCR beta libraries were built with iRepertoire HTBI primers and Arm-PCR of CDR3 regions. As originally analysed: Across samples, 50 to 65 TRBV and some 14 TRBJ segments were found. TCRdb redid the calling of the multiplex PCR reads with MiXCR, one entry per CDR3 protein. It is TCRdb's table, rather than the study itself, that gives the V and J calls and clone size. This table has approximately 290,000 distinct CDR3 sequences, around a fifth appearing once. Notes on the study in general: Lower TCR diversity was seen in persistent Graves' patients than in newly diagnosed ones. Only peripheral blood was studied, not thyroid tissue.

The time point: persistent/refractory GD, antithyroid drugs over 5 years with positive TRAb. RNA from PBMCs was the source of the TCR library. The collection involved drawing 8.5 to 9 milliliters of peripheral blood into EDTA tubes. The sample in question was peripheral blood mononuclear cells (PBMCs), obtained when the disease was refractory, from a patient treated with antithyroid drugs. The chain has TRBV7-2 and TRBJ2-1, with 7 nucleotides matching TRBD2. This TCR was sampled from a female donor with Graves disease. In DNA form, the CDR3 reads TGTGCCAGCAGCTTTGGGAGGGGTGAGCAGTTCTTC. Encoded protein: CASSFGRGEQFF.